This TCR beta chain was sequenced during a study of metastatic and nonmetastatic thyroid tumors. Study-wide results and caveats: When malignant thyroid tumors were compared with benign nodules, TCR beta diversity was reportedly significantly higher in the malignant tumors. This held in both blood and tumor samples.

Using MiXCR, TCRdb re-called clones from the PCR reads. The table lists 20,000 to 25,000 clones, about an eighth of them singletons. Before thyroid surgery, none of the patients had received any treatment. Trimming cost V 3 bases and J 9 bases, with 15 bases left between them. The CDR3 contains 14 residues. This clone was recorded many times. Its antigen is still unknown. The clonotype originates from a female donor with papillary thyroid cancer or a benign thyroid nodule (not recorded which). Some clones in this sample may be carry-over from other donors' samples. The chain links TRBV12-3 or TRBV12-4 to TRBJ2-4; possible D gene TRBD2, 6 bases. The sample taken for sequencing was blood. The chain's CDR3 is CASSFGGSLPIQYF. In nucleotides, the CDR3 is TGTGCCAGCAGTTTTGGGGGGTCGCTACCCATTCAGTACTTC.